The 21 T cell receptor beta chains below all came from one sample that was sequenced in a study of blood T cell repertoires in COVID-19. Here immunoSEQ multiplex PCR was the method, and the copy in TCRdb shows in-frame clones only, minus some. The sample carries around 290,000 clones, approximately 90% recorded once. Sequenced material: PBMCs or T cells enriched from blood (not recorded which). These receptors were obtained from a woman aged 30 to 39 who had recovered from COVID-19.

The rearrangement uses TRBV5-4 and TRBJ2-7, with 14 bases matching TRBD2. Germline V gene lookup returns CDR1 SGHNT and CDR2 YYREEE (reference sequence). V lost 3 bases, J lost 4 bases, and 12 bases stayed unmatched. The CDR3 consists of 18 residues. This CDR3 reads CASSSPGLAGEFSYEQYF. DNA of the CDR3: TGTGCCAGCAGCTCCCCGGGACTAGCGGGGGAATTTTCTTACGAGCAGTACTTC.

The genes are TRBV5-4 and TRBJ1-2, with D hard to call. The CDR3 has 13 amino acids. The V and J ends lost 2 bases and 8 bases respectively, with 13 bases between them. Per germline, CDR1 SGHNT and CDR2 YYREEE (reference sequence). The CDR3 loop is CASSFTERDGYTF. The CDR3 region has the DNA TGTGCCAGCAGCTTTACAGAGAGAGACGGCTACACCTTC.

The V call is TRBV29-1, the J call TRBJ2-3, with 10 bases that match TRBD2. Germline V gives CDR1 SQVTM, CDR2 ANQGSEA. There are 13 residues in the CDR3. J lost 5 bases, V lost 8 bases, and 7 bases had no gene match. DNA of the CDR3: TGCAGCCAGACTAGCGGGTTGGGAGATACGCAGTATTTT. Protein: CSQTSGLGDTQYF.

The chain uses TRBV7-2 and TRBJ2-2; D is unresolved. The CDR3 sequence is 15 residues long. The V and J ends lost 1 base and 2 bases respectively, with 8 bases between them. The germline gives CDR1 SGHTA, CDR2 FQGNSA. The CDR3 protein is CASSLDSRNTGELFF. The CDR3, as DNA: TGTGCCAGCAGCTTAGATAGTCGAAACACCGGGGAGCTGTTTTTT.

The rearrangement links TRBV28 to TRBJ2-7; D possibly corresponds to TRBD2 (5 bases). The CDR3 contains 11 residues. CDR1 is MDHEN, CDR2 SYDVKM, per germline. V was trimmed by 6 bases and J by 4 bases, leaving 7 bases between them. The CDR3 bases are TGTGCCAGCAGGGACTTATACGAGCAGTACTTC. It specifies CASRDLYEQYF.

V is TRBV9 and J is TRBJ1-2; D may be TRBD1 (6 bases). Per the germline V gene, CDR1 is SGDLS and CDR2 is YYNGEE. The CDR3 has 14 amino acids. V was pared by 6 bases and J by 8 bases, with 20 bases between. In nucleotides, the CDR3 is TGTGCCAGCAACCGAAACAGGGCCGGGGAGGGCTACACCTTC. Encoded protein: CASNRNRAGEGYTF. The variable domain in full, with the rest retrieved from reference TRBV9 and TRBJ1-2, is DSGVTQTPKHLITATGQRVTLRCSPRSGDLSVYWYQQSLDQGLQFLIQYYNGEERAKGNILERFSAQQFPDLHSELNLSSLELGDSALYFCASNRNRAGEGYTFGSGTRLTVV.

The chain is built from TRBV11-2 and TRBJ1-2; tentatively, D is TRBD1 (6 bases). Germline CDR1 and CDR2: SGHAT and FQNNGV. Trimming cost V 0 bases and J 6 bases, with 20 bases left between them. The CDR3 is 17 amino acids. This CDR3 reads CASSLDERTVQKNGYTF. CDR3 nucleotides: TGTGCCAGCAGCTTAGATGAGAGGACAGTTCAAAAGAATGGCTACACCTTC.

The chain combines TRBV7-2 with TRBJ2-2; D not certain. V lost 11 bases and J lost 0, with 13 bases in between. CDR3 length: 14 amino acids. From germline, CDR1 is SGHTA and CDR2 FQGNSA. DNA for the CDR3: TGTGCCTCGAGCTTGTTCGCGAACACCGGGGAGCTGTTTTTT. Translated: CASSLFANTGELFF.

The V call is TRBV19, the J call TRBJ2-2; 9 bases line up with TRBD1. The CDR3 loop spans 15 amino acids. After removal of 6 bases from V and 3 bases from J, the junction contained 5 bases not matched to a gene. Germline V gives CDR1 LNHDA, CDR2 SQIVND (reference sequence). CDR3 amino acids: CASRWTGEDTGELFF. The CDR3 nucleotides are TGTGCCAGTAGATGGACAGGGGAGGACACCGGGGAGCTGTTTTTT.

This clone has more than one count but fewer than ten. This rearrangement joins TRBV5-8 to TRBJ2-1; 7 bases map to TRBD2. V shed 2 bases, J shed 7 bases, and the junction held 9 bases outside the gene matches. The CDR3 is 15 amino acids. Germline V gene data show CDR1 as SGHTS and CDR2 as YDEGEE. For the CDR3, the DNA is TGTGCCAGCAGCTTTCGGGTGACTAGCAGTAATGAGCAGTTCTTC. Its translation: CASSFRVTSSNEQFF.

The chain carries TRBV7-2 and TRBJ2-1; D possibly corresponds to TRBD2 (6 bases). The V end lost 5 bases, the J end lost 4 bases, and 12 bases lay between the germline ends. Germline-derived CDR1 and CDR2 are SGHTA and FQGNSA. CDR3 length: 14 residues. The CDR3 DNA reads TGTGCCAGCAGCGCCACCGGGGGATACAATGAGCAGTTCTTC. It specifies CASSATGGYNEQFF. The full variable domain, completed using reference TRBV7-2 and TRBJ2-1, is GAGVSQSPSNKVTEKGKDVELRCDPISGHTALYWYRQSLGQGLEFLIYFQGNSAPDKSGLPSDRFSAERTGGSVSTLTIQRTQQEDSAVYLCASSATGGYNEQFFGPGTRLTVL.

The CDR3 reads CASSSKLAADTQYF. Written as DNA, the CDR3 is TGTGCCAGCAGCTCCAAACTAGCGGCAGATACGCAGTATTTT. The chain employs TRBV11-2 and TRBJ2-3, with 8 bases that match TRBD2. CDR3 length equals 14 residues. V gave up 4 bases and J gave up 4 bases; unmatched junction bases: 4. CDR1 and CDR2 (germline): SGHAT, FQNNGV.

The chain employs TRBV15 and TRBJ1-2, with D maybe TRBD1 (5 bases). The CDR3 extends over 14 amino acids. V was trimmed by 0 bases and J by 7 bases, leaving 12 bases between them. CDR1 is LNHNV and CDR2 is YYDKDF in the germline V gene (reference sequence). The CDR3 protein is CATSRDQGVGGYTF. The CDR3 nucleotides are TGTGCCACCAGCAGAGATCAAGGGGTTGGTGGCTACACCTTC.

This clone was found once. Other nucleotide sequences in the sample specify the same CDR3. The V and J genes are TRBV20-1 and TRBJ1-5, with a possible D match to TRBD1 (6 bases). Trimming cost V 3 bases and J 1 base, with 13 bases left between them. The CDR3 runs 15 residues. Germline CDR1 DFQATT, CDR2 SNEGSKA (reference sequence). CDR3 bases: TGCAGTGCTAGTCGGGGGGCAGTAAGCAATCAGCCCCAGCATTTT. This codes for CSASRGAVSNQPQHF.

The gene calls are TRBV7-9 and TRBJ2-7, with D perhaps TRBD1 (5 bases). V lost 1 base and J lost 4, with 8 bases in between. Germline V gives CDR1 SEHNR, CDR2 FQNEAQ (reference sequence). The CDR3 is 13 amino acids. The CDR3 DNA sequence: TGTGCCAGCAGCTTAGGGACACAGTACGAGCAGTACTTC. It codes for CASSLGTQYEQYF.

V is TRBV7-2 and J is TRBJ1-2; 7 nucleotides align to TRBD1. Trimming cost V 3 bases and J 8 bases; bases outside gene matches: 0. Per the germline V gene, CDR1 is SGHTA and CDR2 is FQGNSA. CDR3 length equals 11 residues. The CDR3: CASSLGQGYTF. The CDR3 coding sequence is TGTGCCAGCAGCTTGGGACAGGGCTACACCTTC.

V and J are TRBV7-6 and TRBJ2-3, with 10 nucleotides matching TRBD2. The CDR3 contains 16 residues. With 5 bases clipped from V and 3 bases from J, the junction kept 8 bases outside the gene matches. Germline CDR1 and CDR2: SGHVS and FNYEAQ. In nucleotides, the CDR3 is TGTGCCAGCAGCCAAGGGCTAGCGGGAGTGACAGATACGCAGTATTTT. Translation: CASSQGLAGVTDTQYF.

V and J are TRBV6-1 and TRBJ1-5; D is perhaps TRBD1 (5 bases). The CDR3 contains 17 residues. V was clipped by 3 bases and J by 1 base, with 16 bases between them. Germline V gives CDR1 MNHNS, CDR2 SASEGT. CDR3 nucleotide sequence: TGTGCCAGCAGTGACCCAAATGGGGGGATGAGCAATCAGCCCCAGCATTTT. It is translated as CASSDPNGGMSNQPQHF.

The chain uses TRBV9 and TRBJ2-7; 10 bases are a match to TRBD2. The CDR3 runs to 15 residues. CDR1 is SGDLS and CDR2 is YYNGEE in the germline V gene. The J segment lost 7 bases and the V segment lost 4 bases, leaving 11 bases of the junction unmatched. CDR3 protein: CASSPRSSGSVEQYF. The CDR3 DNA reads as TGTGCCAGCAGCCCCCGGTCTAGCGGGAGTGTGGAGCAGTACTTC.

For the CDR3, the DNA is TGTGCCAGCAGCTTACGGGGTGTAGCGGGAGGACGTTTAGTACACAATGAGCAGTTCTTC. Translating it yields CASSLRGVAGGRLVHNEQFF. The chain employs TRBV7-3 and TRBJ2-1; the match to TRBD2 covers 10 bases. This CDR3 is built from 20 residues. Germline V gives CDR1 SGHTA, CDR2 FQGTGA. The junction had 18 bases not matched to a gene; V was cut back by 2 bases and J by 5 bases. Variable domain in full (rest from reference TRBV7-3 and TRBJ2-1): GAGVSQTPSNKVTEKGKYVELRCDPISGHTALYWYRQSLGQGPEFLIYFQGTGAADDSGLPNDRFFAVRPEGSVSTLKIQRTERGDSAVYLCASSLRGVAGGRLVHNEQFFGPGTRLTVL.

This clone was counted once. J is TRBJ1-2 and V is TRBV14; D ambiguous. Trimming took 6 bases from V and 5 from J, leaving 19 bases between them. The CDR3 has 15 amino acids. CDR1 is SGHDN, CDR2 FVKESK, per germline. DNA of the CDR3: TGTGCCAGCAGTAAGGACTCCTCCGCGAGGTATGGCTACACCTTC. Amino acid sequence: CASSKDSSARYGYTF. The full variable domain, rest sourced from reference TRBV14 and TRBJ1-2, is EAGVTQFPSHSVIEKGQTVTLRCDPISGHDNLYWYRRVMGKEIKFLLHFVKESKQDESGMPNNRFLAERTGGTYSTLKVQPAELEDSGVYFCASSKDSSARYGYTFGSGTRLTVV.